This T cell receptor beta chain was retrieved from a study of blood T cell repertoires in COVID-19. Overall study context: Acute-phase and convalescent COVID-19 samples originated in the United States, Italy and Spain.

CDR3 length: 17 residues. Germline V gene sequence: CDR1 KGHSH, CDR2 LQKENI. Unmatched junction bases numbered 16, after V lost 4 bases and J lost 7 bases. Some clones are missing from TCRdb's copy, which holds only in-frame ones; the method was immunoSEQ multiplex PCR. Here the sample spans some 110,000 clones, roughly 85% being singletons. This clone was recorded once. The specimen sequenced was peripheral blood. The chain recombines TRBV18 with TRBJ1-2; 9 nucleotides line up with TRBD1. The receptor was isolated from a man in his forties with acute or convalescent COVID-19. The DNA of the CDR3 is TGTGCCAGCTCACAACAGGGACCGGGACAGGGTAACACTGGCTACACCTTC. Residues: CASSQQGPGQGNTGYTF.